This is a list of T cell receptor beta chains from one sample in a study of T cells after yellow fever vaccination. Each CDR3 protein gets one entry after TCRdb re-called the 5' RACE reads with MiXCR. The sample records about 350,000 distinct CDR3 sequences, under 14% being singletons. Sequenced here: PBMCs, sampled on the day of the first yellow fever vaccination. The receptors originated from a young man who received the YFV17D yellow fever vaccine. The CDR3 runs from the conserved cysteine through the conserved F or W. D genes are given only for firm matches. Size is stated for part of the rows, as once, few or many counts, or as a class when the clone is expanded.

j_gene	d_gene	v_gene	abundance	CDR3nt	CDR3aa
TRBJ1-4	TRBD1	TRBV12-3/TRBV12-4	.	TGTGCCAGCAGCCGTGACAGGGGGCCCCGGGAAAAACTGTTTTTT	CASSRDRGPREKLFF
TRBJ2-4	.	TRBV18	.	TGTGCCAGCTCTCAATCAATAGCCAAAAACATTCAGTACTTC	CASSQSIAKNIQYF
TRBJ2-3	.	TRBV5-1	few	TGCGCCAGCAGCCGTATGAGAGATACGCAGTATTTT	CASSRMRDTQYF
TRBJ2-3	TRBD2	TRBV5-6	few	TGTGCCAGCAGTAATAGCGGGGGGGCAGATACGCAGTATTTT	CASSNSGGADTQYF
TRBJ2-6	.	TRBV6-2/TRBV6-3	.	TGTGCCAGCAGTTACTTCGGTACGGGGGCCAACGTCCTGACTTTC	CASSYFGTGANVLTF
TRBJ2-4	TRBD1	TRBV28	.	TGTGCCAGCAGTTTCGGAAACAGGGGCCTGGGGAACATTCAGTACTTC	CASSFGNRGLGNIQYF
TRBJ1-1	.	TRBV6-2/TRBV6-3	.	TGTGCCAGCAGGTTTTGGGGGCCCACTGAAGCTTTCTTT	CASRFWGPTEAFF
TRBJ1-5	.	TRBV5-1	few	TGCGCCAGCAGCACTTCGGGGGCAGATCAGCCCCAGCATTTT	CASSTSGADQPQHF
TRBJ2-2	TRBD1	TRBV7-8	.	TGTGCCAGCAGCTTAGCGCAGACAGGGCCCACCGGGGAGCTGTTTTTT	CASSLAQTGPTGELFF
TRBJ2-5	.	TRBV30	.	TGTGCCTGGAGTTCTCGGGGTCTGGGGTATCTGACCCAGTACTTC	CAWSSRGLGYLTQYF
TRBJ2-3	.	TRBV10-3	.	TGTGCCATCAGTGAGTCGATGGTACACGCCGAAGATACGCAGTATTTT	CAISESMVHAEDTQYF
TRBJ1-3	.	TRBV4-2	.	TGTGCCAGCAGCCAAGACAGGAAAAGAGTAAACACCATATATTTT	CASSQDRKRVNTIYF
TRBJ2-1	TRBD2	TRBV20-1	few	TGCAGTGCTAGCGGGGGGGCTCGGAATGAGCAGTTCTTC	CSASGGARNEQFF
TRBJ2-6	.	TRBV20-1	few	TGCAGTGCTAGAGATCCACGAACTGGGGCCAACGTCCTGACTTTC	CSARDPRTGANVLTF
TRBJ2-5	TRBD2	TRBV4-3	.	TGCGCCAGCAGCCTCGGGACTACTCTAGAGACCCAGTACTTC	CASSLGTTLETQYF
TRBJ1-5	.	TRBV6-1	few	TGTGCCAGCAGCCGCCAGAGTTATAGCAATCAGCCCCAGCATTTT	CASSRQSYSNQPQHF
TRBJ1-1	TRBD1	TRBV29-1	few	TGCAGCACGTTTGACAGGGCGAACACTGAAGCTTTCTTT	CSTFDRANTEAFF
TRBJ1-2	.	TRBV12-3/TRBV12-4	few	TGTGCCGTCAGCGGGGGGGGTCGAGACATCGGGGGAACGCCGAACTATGGCTACACCTTC	CAVSGGGRDIGGTPNYGYTF
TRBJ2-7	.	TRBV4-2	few	TGTGCCAGCAGCCAAGGGCCACAGGACGGAATCGAGCAGTACTTC	CASSQGPQDGIEQYF
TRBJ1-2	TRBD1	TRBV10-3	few	TGTGCCATCAGTGGGACAGGGCCGTTTGGCTACACCTTC	CAISGTGPFGYTF
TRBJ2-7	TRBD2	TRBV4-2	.	TGTGCCAGCAGCCAAGGCGTAATAGCGGGGATCCACGAGCAGTACTTC	CASSQGVIAGIHEQYF
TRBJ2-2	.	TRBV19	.	TGTGCCAGTAGTAGATCCGGGGAGCTGTTTTTT	CASSRSGELFF
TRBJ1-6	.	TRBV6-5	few	TGTGCCAGCAGTTACGCCCCAGGGAACATTTCACCCCTCCACTTT	CASSYAPGNISPLHF
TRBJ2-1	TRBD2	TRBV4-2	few	TGTGCCAGCAGCCAACCACCAGGAGCGGGGGGATCCTACAATGAGCAGTTCTTC	CASSQPPGAGGSYNEQFF
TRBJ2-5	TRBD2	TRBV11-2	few	TGTGCCAGCAGCTACACTAAACTACTAGCGCCGAACCAAGAGACCCAGTACTTC	CASSYTKLLAPNQETQYF
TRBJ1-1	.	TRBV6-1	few	TGTGCCAGCACCCAAGGCTCAGGGGTGCGGACTGAAGCTTTCTTT	CASTQGSGVRTEAFF
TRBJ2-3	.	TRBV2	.	TGTGCCAGGGGACGCACAGATACGCAGTATTTT	CARGRTDTQYF
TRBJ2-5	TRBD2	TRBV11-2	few	TGTGCCAGCAGCTCAGGGACTAGCGGGGGGCAGGGAGCGGAAGAGACCCAGTACTTC	CASSSGTSGGQGAEETQYF
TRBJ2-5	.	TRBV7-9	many	TGTGCCAGCAGTCGGGCAGAAGAGACCCAGTACTTC	CASSRAEETQYF
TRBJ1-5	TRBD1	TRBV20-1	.	TGCAGTGCTCCGAGGGACAGGGGCCCCTCCGATCAGCCCCAGCATTTT	CSAPRDRGPSDQPQHF
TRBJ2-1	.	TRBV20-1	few	TGCAGTGCTAGGCTTTTAAGCTCCTACAATGAGCAGTTCTTC	CSARLLSSYNEQFF
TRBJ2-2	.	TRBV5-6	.	TGTGCCAGCAGCTTGTGGGTTACCGGGGAGCTGTTTTTT	CASSLWVTGELFF
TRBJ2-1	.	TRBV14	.	TGTGCCAGCAGCCAAGACGGTCCAGAAGTGGAGTTCTTC	CASSQDGPEVEFF
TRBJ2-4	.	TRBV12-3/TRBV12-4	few	TGTGCCAGCAAATCTGGGGACATTCAGTACTTC	CASKSGDIQYF
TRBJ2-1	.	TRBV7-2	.	TGTGCCAGCAGCGGACAAGGGGCCCCCTACAATGAGCAGTTCTTC	CASSGQGAPYNEQFF
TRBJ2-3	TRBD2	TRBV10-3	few	TGTGCCATCAGTGGCCGGGGACTAGCGGGGGCATATGATACGCAGTATTTT	CAISGRGLAGAYDTQYF
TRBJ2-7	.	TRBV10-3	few	TGTGCCATCAGTGTCAGCCCCAACTACGAGCAGTACTTC	CAISVSPNYEQYF
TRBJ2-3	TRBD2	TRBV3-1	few	TGTGCCAGCAGCCTCGGGACTAGCGGAGGCCATACGCAGTATTTT	CASSLGTSGGHTQYF
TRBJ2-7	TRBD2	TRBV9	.	TGTGCCAGCAGCGCTGGACTAGTCAGCTCCTACGAGCAGTACTTC	CASSAGLVSSYEQYF
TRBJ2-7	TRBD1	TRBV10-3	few	TGTGCCACCCGGGGACAGGAAACCTACGAGCAGTACTTC	CATRGQETYEQYF
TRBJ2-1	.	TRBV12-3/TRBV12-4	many	TGTGCCAGCAGAAGACAAGTTGGTGAGCAGTTCTTC	CASRRQVGEQFF
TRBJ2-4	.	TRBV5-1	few	TGCGCCAGCAGCTCCGACAGCCTAAACATTCAGTACTTC	CASSSDSLNIQYF
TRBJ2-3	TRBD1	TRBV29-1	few	TGCAGCGTTGAGTCACAGGGGGCCTCCCCAGATACGCAGTATTTT	CSVESQGASPDTQYF
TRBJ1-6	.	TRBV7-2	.	TGTGCCAGCAGCTCAGCGAGGCATTATAATTCACCCCTCCACTTT	CASSSARHYNSPLHF
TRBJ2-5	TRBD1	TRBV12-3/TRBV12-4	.	TGTGCCAGCAGTGGGACAGCCCTCCAAGAGACCCAGTACTTC	CASSGTALQETQYF
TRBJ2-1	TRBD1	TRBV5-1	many	TGCGCCAGCAGACCGACAGGGGACTCCTACAATGAGCAGTTCTTC	CASRPTGDSYNEQFF
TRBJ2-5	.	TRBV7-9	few	TGTGCCAGCAGCACTTCAGGGAGACAAGAGACCCAGTACTTC	CASSTSGRQETQYF
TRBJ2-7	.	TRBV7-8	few	TGTGCCAGCAGCCCGTCGGGACCAACCGTATCCTACGAGCAGTACTTC	CASSPSGPTVSYEQYF
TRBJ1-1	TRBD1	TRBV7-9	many	TGTGCCAGCAGCCGACAGGGTTCCACTGAAGCTTTCTTT	CASSRQGSTEAFF
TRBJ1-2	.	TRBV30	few	TGTGCCTGGAGTGTGGTCGGGGGGGCCTATGGCTACACCTTC	CAWSVVGGAYGYTF
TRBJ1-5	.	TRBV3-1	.	TGTGCCAGCAGCCAAGATCTGGATCAGCCCCAGCATTTT	CASSQDLDQPQHF
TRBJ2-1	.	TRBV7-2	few	TGTGCCAGCAGCCCCGACCGGTGGCAGTTCTTC	CASSPDRWQFF
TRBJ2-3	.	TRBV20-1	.	TGCAGTGCACCGACAGAGGCGACAGATACGCAGTATTTT	CSAPTEATDTQYF
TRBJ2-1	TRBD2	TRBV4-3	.	TGCGCCAGCAGCCAAGATAAGAAGGTCGGGAGGAACTACAATGAGCAGTTCTTC	CASSQDKKVGRNYNEQFF
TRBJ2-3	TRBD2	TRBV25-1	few	TGTGCCACCGGGCTAGCGGGGGGAAGCACAGATACGCAGTATTTT	CATGLAGGSTDTQYF